This T cell receptor beta chain is from a study of blood T cell repertoires in COVID-19. Study-wide background: Collection of acute and convalescent COVID-19 samples took place in the United States, Italy and Spain. PBMCs, B-cell-depleted T cells, or T cells provided the cDNA or gDNA that made up the material.

Using immunoSEQ multiplex PCR, the repertoire was profiled, and TCRdb retains in-frame clones only, with some absent. The repertoire holds hundreds of thousands of clones, with about nine tenths as singletons. The CDR3 covers 13 residues. Germline CDR1 and CDR2: LNHDA and SQIVND (reference sequence). Trimming at V came to 6 bases and at J to 3 bases, leaving 4 bases not matched to a gene. This clone was recorded a few times. Input material: peripheral blood. V is TRBV19 and J is TRBJ1-2, with TRBD1 identical over 7 bases. The TCR originated in a woman under 30 with acute or convalescent COVID-19. The CDR3 reads CASSPDRDYGYTF. In DNA, the CDR3 is TGTGCCAGTAGCCCCGACAGGGACTATGGCTACACCTTC.